The next 28 T cell receptor beta chains were all read from a single sample in a study of technical replicates of blood from four donors. Clones were read by immunoSEQ multiplex PCR, and TCRdb kept only the in-frame ones, dropping some. Of some 98,000 clones listed, 95% are singletons. Sequences were obtained from T cells isolated from PBMCs. The source is a human donor in good health.

V usage is TRBV5-4 and J usage is TRBJ2-3; perhaps TRBD1 as D (5 bases). Trimming cost V 4 bases and J 2 bases, with 11 bases left between them. This CDR3 contains 14 residues. The V gene's germline CDR1 is SGHNT and CDR2 YYREEE (reference sequence). The CDR3 DNA is TGTGCCAGCAGCCCGGGTGGGGCCACAGATACGCAGTATTTT. Its protein product is CASSPGGATDTQYF.

This sequence joins TRBV6-1 and TRBJ1-2; tentative D call: TRBD1 (5 bases). The CDR3 has 12 amino acids. V was clipped by 3 bases and J by 6 bases, with 8 bases between them. The germline gives CDR1 MNHNS, CDR2 SASEGT. In nucleotides, the CDR3 is TGTGCCAGCAGTGACCCAGGGCATGGCTACACCTTC. Translated, it gives CASSDPGHGYTF.

This rearrangement joins TRBV19 to TRBJ2-3; TRBD2 matches 11 bases. CDR3 length: 16 residues. From germline, CDR1 is LNHDA and CDR2 SQIVND (reference sequence). Trimming took 5 bases from V and 6 from J; bases not matched to a gene: 10. The CDR3 DNA reads TGTGCCAGTAGTCTGACTAGCGGGAAAAGTTCGGATACGCAGTATTTT. Translating it yields CASSLTSGKSSDTQYF.

This chain connects TRBV5-1 to TRBJ1-1, with D unresolved. This CDR3 has 13 residues. Deletions cut 3 bases from V and 0 bases from J, with 6 bases between. Germline V gives CDR1 SGHRS, CDR2 YFSETQ. CDR3 amino acids: CASSSTVNTEAFF. The CDR3 nucleotides read TGCGCCAGCAGCTCCACAGTGAACACTGAAGCTTTCTTT. Full variable domain (rest looked up from reference TRBV5-1 and TRBJ1-1): KAGVTQTPRYLIKTRGQQVTLSCSPISGHRSVSWYQQTPGQGLQFLFEYFSETQRNKGNFPGRFSGRQFSNSRSEMNVSTLELGDSALYLCASSSTVNTEAFFGQGTRLTVV.

The gene calls are TRBV10-3 and TRBJ2-1; TRBD1 agrees at 8 bases. The trim removed 8 bases at V and 5 bases at J, leaving 2 bases unmatched. Germline V CDR1 and CDR2: ENHRY, SYGVKD. This CDR3 is built from 12 residues. This CDR3 is CAIGTGHNEQFF. The CDR3 nucleotides read TGTGCCATCGGGACAGGTCACAATGAGCAGTTCTTC.

Concerning this clone itself: The junction departs from the called germline gene at one end, perhaps through a read error. The chain carries TRBV27 and TRBJ1-2; D unclear. Germline-derived CDR1 and CDR2 are MNHEY and SMNVEV (reference sequence). This CDR3 has 10 amino acids. CDR3 amino acids: CASSFGSPLF. DNA for the CDR3: TGTGCCAGCAGTTTCGGGAGCCCTCTCTTC.

The chain is built from TRBV7-6 and TRBJ1-2, with TRBD1 identical over 9 bases. The CDR3 loop spans 15 amino acids. In germline, CDR1 is SGHVS, CDR2 FNYEAQ. V trimming: 0 bases; J trimming: 8 bases; junction bases outside the gene matches: 7. As DNA, the CDR3 is TGTGCCAGCAGCTTAGCTAGGACAGGGGACGGAGGCTACACCTTC. Protein: CASSLARTGDGGYTF.

The V gene is TRBV12-2, the J gene TRBJ2-1; the table names TRBD1, a call not compared with the DNA. TRBV12-2 is described as a pseudogene. The length of the CDR3 is 18 residues. CDR3 nucleotides: TGTGCAAGTCGCCTAAACGACCCCCGGACAGCGGTCCACAATGAGCAGTTCTTC. This codes for CASRLNDPRTAVHNEQFF.

The chain employs TRBV4-2 and TRBJ1-3, with unresolved D. Looked up from germline, CDR1 is LGHNA and CDR2 is YNFKEQ. Trimming stripped 0 bases from V and 4 bases from J, with 10 bases between. This CDR3 has 15 residues. The CDR3 sequence: CASSQDRGGGNTIYF. The CDR3 DNA is TGTGCCAGCAGCCAAGATCGGGGTGGAGGAAACACCATATATTTT.

This chain uses TRBV5-5 with TRBJ2-1, with 7 bases fitting TRBD2. Germline CDR1 SGHKS, CDR2 YYEKEE (reference sequence). V gave up 2 bases and J gave up 7 bases; unmatched junction bases: 9. CDR3 size: 15 residues. CDR3 DNA: TGTGCCAGCAGCTTAGCAGCGGGAAGTAGGAATGAGCAGTTCTTC. It yields the protein CASSLAAGSRNEQFF. The full variable domain, completed using reference TRBV5-5 and TRBJ2-1, is DAGVTQSPTHLIKTRGQQVTLRCSPISGHKSVSWYQQVLGQGPQFIFQYYEKEERGRGNFPDRFSARQFPNYSSELNVNALLLGDSALYLCASSLAAGSRNEQFFGPGTRLTVL.

The CDR3 nucleotides are TGTGCCAGCTCGCCCACTCCACTAGCGGCCTCCTACAATGAGCAGTTCTTC. This translates into CASSPTPLAASYNEQFF. The chain links TRBV18 to TRBJ2-1, with 8 positions matching TRBD2. With 6 bases clipped from V and 0 bases from J, the junction kept 10 bases outside the gene matches. The CDR3 totals 17 residues. Germline V gene lookup returns CDR1 KGHSH and CDR2 LQKENI.

The CDR3 reads CASRGKPGTQLYEQYF. The CDR3 region has the DNA TGTGCCAGCCGCGGGAAGCCCGGGACTCAACTCTACGAGCAGTACTTC. The rearrangement uses TRBV7-8 and TRBJ2-7; D possibly corresponds to TRBD2 (6 bases). Trimming cost V 8 bases and J 3 bases, with 23 bases left between them. The CDR3 totals 16 residues. Per germline, CDR1 SGHVS and CDR2 FQNEAQ.

The chain has TRBV6-1 and TRBJ2-5, with D perhaps TRBD2 (5 bases). Trimming cost V 8 bases and J 4 bases, with 5 bases left between them. The CDR3 extends over 10 amino acids. CDR1 and CDR2 from the germline V gene are MNHNS and SASEGT. The CDR3 region has the DNA TGTGCCAGCGGGAGAGAGACCCAGTACTTC. Translation gives CASGRETQYF.

The V and J genes are TRBV6-1 and TRBJ1-5; a weak D match, TRBD1 (6 bases). The length of the CDR3 is 15 residues. With 4 bases removed from V and 4 bases from J, the gap between germline ends came to 14 bases. The germline V gene encodes CDR1 MNHNS and CDR2 SASEGT. CDR3 loop: CASSARGTPNQPQHF. DNA for the CDR3: TGTGCCAGCAGTGCTAGAGGGACACCTAATCAGCCCCAGCATTTT.

The genes are TRBV19 and TRBJ2-6, with D perhaps matching TRBD1 (5 bases). The CDR3 consists of 16 residues. The V end was cut by 5 bases, the J end by 1 base, with 12 bases between. Germline assignment: CDR1 LNHDA and CDR2 SQIVND (reference sequence). The CDR3 loop reads CASSFRQRSGANVLTF. As DNA, the CDR3 is TGTGCCAGTAGTTTCCGACAGAGGTCTGGGGCCAACGTCCTGACTTTC.

This clone was seen once. J is TRBJ2-7 and V is TRBV27, with 7 bases fitting TRBD1. The junction had 4 bases not matched to a gene; V was cut back by 4 bases and J by 4 bases. Germline V gives CDR1 MNHEY, CDR2 SMNVEV (reference sequence). The CDR3 contains 13 residues. The CDR3 region has the DNA TGTGCCAGCAGTTGGGACAGACAATACGAGCAGTACTTC. Protein product: CASSWDRQYEQYF.

This chain uses TRBV4-1 with TRBJ2-1, with 7 positions matching TRBD2. V lost 4 bases to trimming and J lost 7 bases; unmatched junction nucleotides: 10. The germline V gene has CDR1 MGHRA and CDR2 YSYEKL. The CDR3 covers 15 residues. The chain's CDR3 is CASSRGLVGGNEQFF. CDR3 bases: TGCGCCAGCAGCCGAGGACTAGTAGGCGGAAATGAGCAGTTCTTC.

The V gene is TRBV2, the J gene TRBJ1-5; no reliable D call. The length of the CDR3 is 17 residues. V lost 4 bases and J lost 2, with 18 bases in between. In germline, CDR1 is SNHLY, CDR2 FYNNEI. The CDR3, as DNA: TGTGCCAGCAGTGCCCTGGGGAGAGGTCACGGCAATCAGCCCCAGCATTTT. It is translated as CASSALGRGHGNQPQHF.

The chain recombines TRBV12-5 with TRBJ1-6; D not resolved. The CDR3 covers 16 residues. Germline CDR1 and CDR2: LGHNT and FRNRAP. Trimming removed 0 bases at V and 8 bases at J, with 14 bases between. The CDR3 DNA is TGTGCTAGTGGTTTGGTACACGGGGTATCGCATTCACCCCTCCACTTT. Translating gives CASGLVHGVSHSPLHF.

This sequence joins TRBV19 and TRBJ2-1, with 10 positions matching TRBD2. This CDR3 spans 16 amino acids. V lost 6 bases, J lost 6 bases, and 11 bases stayed unmatched. Germline-derived CDR1 and CDR2 are LNHDA and SQIVND (reference sequence). CDR3 coding DNA: TGTGCCAGTAGCGCTACTAGCGGGGACAGCGGCAATGAGCAGTTCTTC. This gives the protein CASSATSGDSGNEQFF.

The chain has TRBV5-4 and TRBJ2-7, with 7 bases matching TRBD1. The J segment lost 3 bases and the V segment lost 0 bases, leaving 3 bases of the junction unmatched. This CDR3 region has 14 residues. Germline CDR1 and CDR2: SGHNT and YYREEE (reference sequence). The CDR3 DNA follows: TGTGCCAGCAGCTTGGAACAGGGGAGCTACGAGCAGTACTTC. It codes for CASSLEQGSYEQYF.

This chain connects TRBV10-1 to TRBJ2-3; TRBD2 might be the D (5 bases). From germline, CDR1 is WNHNN and CDR2 SYGVQD (reference sequence). CDR3 length equals 16 residues. Trimming took off 4 bases at V and 5 bases at J, with 19 bases between the two ends. CDR3 sequence reads: CASSGVPGSFIDTQYF. The CDR3 bases are TGCGCCAGCAGTGGAGTCCCGGGGTCCTTCATAGATACGCAGTATTTT.

V is TRBV27 and J is TRBJ2-1, with D possibly matching TRBD2 (6 bases). The CDR3 is made up of 14 amino acids. Germline assignment: CDR1 MNHEY and CDR2 SMNVEV (reference sequence). V was trimmed by 1 base and J by 7 bases, leaving 11 bases between them. The CDR3 protein is CASSLWDSSNEQFF. The CDR3 DNA sequence: TGTGCCAGCAGTTTATGGGACTCCTCTAATGAGCAGTTCTTC.

The chain has TRBV4-1 and TRBJ1-2, with TRBD1 matching over 12 bases. This CDR3 contains 17 residues. V lost 2 bases and J lost 0; bases outside the gene matches: 4. CDR1 and CDR2 (germline): MGHRA, YSYEKL. The CDR3 coding sequence is TGCGCCAGCAGCCAATTGGGACAGGGGGCTTCTAACTATGGCTACACCTTC. It codes for CASSQLGQGASNYGYTF.

J is TRBJ1-4 and V is TRBV9; no clear D. This CDR3 contains 13 residues. Germline V gene sequence: CDR1 SGDLS, CDR2 YYNGEE. Between the trimmed V and J ends, which lost 0 bases and 8 bases, there was a span of 8 bases. Here the CDR3 reads CASSVVSGEKLFF. In nucleotides, the CDR3 is TGTGCCAGCAGCGTAGTAAGCGGGGAAAAACTGTTTTTT.

The chain couples TRBV7-3 to TRBJ1-1; D is unresolved. The CDR3 length is 13 residues. Trimming took 5 bases from V and 3 from J, leaving 10 bases between them. Germline V gene sequence: CDR1 SGHTA, CDR2 FQGTGA. CDR3 nucleotides: TGTGCCAGCAGCCGTAAGGCGGACACTGAAGCTTTCTTT. The encoded protein is CASSRKADTEAFF.

The V call is TRBV14, the J call TRBJ1-1, with a possible D match to TRBD1 (5 bases). CDR1 and CDR2 from the germline V gene are SGHDN and FVKESK. V shed 1 base and J shed 0 bases, with 15 bases lying between them. There are 17 residues in the CDR3. CDR3 residues: CASSQVYGGVMNTEAFF. In nucleotides, the CDR3 is TGTGCCAGCAGCCAAGTTTATGGAGGGGTGATGAACACTGAAGCTTTCTTT.

The chain is built from TRBV6-6 and TRBJ2-7; tentative D call: TRBD1 (5 bases). Germline CDR1 and CDR2: MNHNY and SVGAGI (reference sequence). V was clipped by 0 bases and J by 5 bases, with 8 bases between them. CDR3 length: 13 residues. This CDR3 is CASSYSRQNEQYF. Written as DNA, the CDR3 is TGTGCCAGCAGTTACTCGCGACAGAACGAGCAGTACTTC.